This TCR beta chain was captured in a study of cytomegalovirus exposure and HLA in healthy donors. The PCR made use of 60 Vbeta and 13 Jbeta primers. The assay was immunoSEQ multiplex PCR, and TCRdb's table has in-frame clones only and misses some. The sample gives 170,000 or so clones, 84% of which show up once; around 4.9% is in the top ten. The sequenced sample was PBMCs. This receptor was obtained from a girl between 10 and 17 years old in good health and CMV-seropositive.

The CDR3 loop reads CASSSRGERATEAFF. DNA of the CDR3: TGTGCCAGTAGTAGTCGGGGAGAAAGGGCCACTGAAGCTTTCTTT. The chain combines TRBV19 with TRBJ1-1, with unresolved D. The CDR3 totals 15 residues. Between the trimmed V and J ends, which lost 4 bases and 4 bases, there was a span of 16 bases. CDR1 LNHDA and CDR2 SQIVND come from the germline V gene (reference sequence).